This T cell receptor (beta chain) was identified in a study of control samples from healthy donors and cancer patients. Concerning this clone: This same CDR3 is encoded by further DNA sequences in the sample.

Produced via immunoSEQ multiplex PCR; TCRdb's table is partial and in-frame only. This table holds about 70,000 clones, 84% found once. Sequenced material: blood. The sequence was obtained from a man aged 45 to 65 in good health.

The CDR3 region has the DNA TGTGCCAGCAGCTTAGTCGGCGGGGGGGCCTACGAGCAGTACTTC. Amino acid sequence: CASSLVGGGAYEQYF. This sequence joins TRBV7-2 and TRBJ2-7; 9 bases agree with TRBD2. V lost 1 base, J lost 2 bases, and 3 bases stayed unmatched. The V gene's germline CDR1 is SGHTA and CDR2 FQGNSA. The CDR3 contains 15 residues.